This TCR beta chain comes out of a study of coeliac disease. Notes on the study in general: Largely private TRB repertoires meant most sequences were sample-unique.

The length of the CDR3 is 16 residues. Trimming took 2 bases from V and 11 from J, leaving 24 bases between them. Germline V lookup: CDR1 SEHNR, CDR2 FQNEAQ (reference sequence). This clone has more than one count but fewer than ten. Its target is not known. TCRdb's table, derived via immunoSEQ multiplex PCR, lists solely in-frame clones and lacks some. The sample contains about 2,000 clones, roughly three fifths of which appear only once. The rearrangement joins TRBV7-9 to TRBJ1-1; D remains unclear. The material sequenced was lamina propria lymphocytes from the gut. This receptor was identified in a woman aged 30 to 39 with active celiac disease. The CDR3 spells CASSLNAFNGWLQAFF. The CDR3 DNA follows: TGTGCCAGCAGCTTAAACGCGTTTAACGGGTGGTTGCAGGCTTTCTTT.